This T cell receptor (beta chain) was sequenced during a study of blood T cell repertoires in COVID-19. Study background: Whether acute or convalescent, the COVID-19 samples came from the United States, Italy and Spain.

This clone is a singleton in its sample. The CDR3 has 15 amino acids. Trimming removed 0 bases from V and 4 bases from J, with 14 bases in between. Germline CDR1 SGHNT, CDR2 YYREEE (reference sequence). Measured with immunoSEQ multiplex PCR; TCRdb has only the in-frame clones, and not every one. Of around 310,000 clones in the sample, almost 90% were seen once. The TCR sequence derives from a woman aged 40 to 50 with COVID-19, enrolled during active disease. The chain couples TRBV5-4 to TRBJ2-7; D gene ambiguous. What was sequenced was peripheral blood. The CDR3 DNA follows: TGTGCCAGCAGCTTGGAGTCAGGCCGCCGGTACGAGCAGTACTTC. Encoded protein: CASSLESGRRYEQYF.